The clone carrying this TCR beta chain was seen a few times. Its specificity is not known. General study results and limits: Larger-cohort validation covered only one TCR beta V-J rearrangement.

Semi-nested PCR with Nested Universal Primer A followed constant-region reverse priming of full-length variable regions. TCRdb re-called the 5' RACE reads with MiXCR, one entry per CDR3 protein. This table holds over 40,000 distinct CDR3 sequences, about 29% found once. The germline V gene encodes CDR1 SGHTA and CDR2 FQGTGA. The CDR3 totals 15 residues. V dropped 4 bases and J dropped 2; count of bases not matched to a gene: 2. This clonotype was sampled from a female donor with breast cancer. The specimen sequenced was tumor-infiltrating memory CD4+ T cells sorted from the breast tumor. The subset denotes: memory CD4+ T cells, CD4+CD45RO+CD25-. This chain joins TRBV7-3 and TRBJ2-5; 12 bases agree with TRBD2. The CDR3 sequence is CASSSGLAGQETQYF. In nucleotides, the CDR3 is TGTGCCAGCAGCTCAGGACTAGCGGGACAAGAGACCCAGTACTTC.